This TCR beta chain was recorded in a study of cytomegalovirus exposure and HLA in healthy donors. The wider study: Early on, a data release was issued that held tens of millions of unique TCRs from HLA-typed donors. Study-wide results and limits: Both high specificity and high sensitivity reportedly marked the classifier's diagnosis of cytomegalovirus status. One variant, a missense change in DCLRE1C, was linked in a later analysis to TCR beta V- and J-gene trimming. Associated with cytomegalovirus, according to the listing, were 150 to 200 TCR beta chains.

In its sample, this clone was seen a few times. The antigen remains undetermined. With 60 Vbeta and 13 Jbeta primers, the PCR was carried out. This table comes from immunoSEQ multiplex PCR, and its TCRdb copy is limited to in-frame clones, with some not included. The top ten clones hold over 0.8% of a sample with 130,000 or so clones, 77% of them seen once. This CDR3 has 16 residues. The V gene's germline CDR1 is MNHEY and CDR2 SMNVEV (reference sequence). Trimming took 6 bases from V and 2 from J, leaving 16 bases between them. Sequenced sample: PBMCs. The clonotype originates from a woman aged 60-75 years in good health and CMV-seronegative. V and J are TRBV27 and TRBJ2-2; D may be TRBD2 (5 bases). The CDR3 loop is CASSREGYLNTGELFF. DNA for the CDR3: TGTGCCAGCAGCCGGGAAGGGTACCTTAACACCGGGGAGCTGTTTTTT.